Sequencing of this TCR beta chain was carried out in a study of T cells in Graves' hyperthyroidism and ophthalmopathy. This clonotype was recorded at least ten times. The length of the CDR3 is 14 residues. With 6 bases removed from V and 10 bases from J, the gap between germline ends came to 16 bases. Not enrolled were patients with uncontrolled infection, other autoimmune disease, pregnancy or lactation. RNA transcripts were the template for amplifying TCR beta CDR3 regions. With the HTBI primer set, the TCR CDR3 went through a first round of RT-PCR. TCRdb independently ran MiXCR on the multiplex PCR reads; one entry per CDR3 protein. The data show approximately 360,000 distinct CDR3 sequences, 15% to 18% seen once.

The rearrangement joins TRBV12-3 or TRBV12-4 to TRBJ1-6, with D possibly matching TRBD1 (6 bases). The sample consisted of blood. The clonotype comes from a woman younger than 30 with Graves' hyperthyroidism that later progressed to Graves' ophthalmopathy. CDR3 coding DNA: TGTGCCAGCAGCACTCACAGGGCCCGGTCACCCCTCCACTTT. Its protein product is CASSTHRARSPLHF.